This T cell receptor beta chain was observed in a study of OX40 agonist ivuxolimab in advanced cancers. Turning to the study itself: Past anti-PD-1, anti-PD-L1 or anti-CTLA-4 therapy was accepted, and roughly 37% had received some.

Sequencing was performed with immunoSEQ multiplex PCR; in TCRdb, only in-frame clones are kept and a portion is missing. The profile shows roughly 66,000 clones, around 83% of them singletons. From germline, CDR1 is MDHEN and CDR2 SYDVKM. This CDR3 is built from 14 residues. The ends lost 5 bases at V and 9 bases at J; junction bases unmatched: 7. By frequency in the sample, this clone is medium-sized. V usage is TRBV28 and J usage is TRBJ1-4; 9 nucleotides align to TRBD1. Source: CD4+ or CD8+ T cells sorted from blood, taken in a trial of the OX40 agonist ivuxolimab. This clonotype originated in an adult with an advanced solid tumor such as melanoma, head and neck, liver or kidney cancer. The CDR3 nucleotides read TGTGCCAGCAGTATAACAGGGGGCGTTAAAAAACTGTTTTTT. This translates into CASSITGGVKKLFF.